These 19 T cell receptor beta chains were sequenced from one sample in a study of T cell responses to AZD1222 COVID-19 vaccine. Only in-frame clones appear in the TCRdb table, and some are missing; sequencing was by immunoSEQ multiplex PCR. The data contain about 86,000 clones, almost 80% of them singletons. The source material was peripheral blood, sampled on day 0 of AZD1222 vaccination. Receptors were obtained from an adult in good health.

The rearrangement joins TRBV25-1 to TRBJ2-5, with D possibly being TRBD2 (6 bases). Trimming stripped 8 bases from V and 1 base from J, with 14 bases between. The CDR3 contains 14 residues. Germline lookup yields CDR1 MGHDK and CDR2 SYGVNS. CDR3 residues: CASVDSGAQETQYF. The CDR3 DNA reads as TGTGCCAGCGTAGACTCGGGAGCCCAAGAGACCCAGTACTTC.

The rearrangement links TRBV9 to TRBJ2-2, with 8 nucleotides matching TRBD2. V shed 2 bases, J shed 1 base, and the junction held 1 base outside the gene matches. Germline values: CDR1 SGDLS, CDR2 YYNGEE. The CDR3 runs to 15 residues. This CDR3 reads CASSVLAGNTGELFF. CDR3 nucleotides: TGTGCCAGCAGCGTCCTAGCGGGGAACACCGGGGAGCTGTTTTTT.

The chain employs TRBV5-4 and TRBJ2-4, with D possibly TRBD2 on 6 matching bases. Between the trimmed V and J ends, which lost 4 bases and 0 bases, there was a span of 14 bases. CDR3 length equals 16 residues. Germline V gene data show CDR1 as SGHNT and CDR2 as YYREEE (reference sequence). The CDR3 is CASSPPGDVAKNIQYF. The CDR3 coding sequence is TGTGCCAGCAGCCCCCCGGGGGACGTAGCCAAAAACATTCAGTACTTC.

The chain carries TRBV10-3 and TRBJ2-2; no clear D gene. Germline V CDR1 and CDR2: ENHRY, SYGVKD. The CDR3 spans 16 residues. Trimming shortened V by 7 bases and J by 0 bases, and 15 bases separated the two germline ends. CDR3 region: CAITSHSPANTGELFF. The DNA of the CDR3 is TGTGCCATCACGAGCCACAGCCCTGCGAACACCGGGGAGCTGTTTTTT.

The V and J genes are TRBV7-8 and TRBJ2-7, with D perhaps matching TRBD1 (5 bases). Trimming removed 1 base at V and 3 bases at J, with 10 bases between. Germline V lookup: CDR1 SGHVS, CDR2 FQNEAQ. There are 14 residues in the CDR3. CDR3 protein: CASSLDQGIYEQYF. The CDR3 region has the DNA TGTGCCAGCAGCTTAGACCAGGGTATCTACGAGCAGTACTTC.

V is TRBV10-3 and J is TRBJ2-1; the match to TRBD2 covers 7 bases. Looked up from germline, CDR1 is ENHRY and CDR2 is SYGVKD. V lost 6 bases, J lost 9 bases, and 14 bases stayed unmatched. The CDR3 has 15 residues. This CDR3 reads CAIRGEEGGRIEQFF. The CDR3 nucleotides are TGTGCCATCAGGGGGGAGGAGGGAGGGCGGATTGAGCAGTTCTTC.

J is TRBJ1-1 and V is TRBV11-3; no reliable D call. V gave up 1 base and J gave up 1 base, with 4 bases separating them. Germline V lookup: CDR1 SGHNT, CDR2 YENEEA. This CDR3 has 13 residues. DNA of the CDR3: TGTGCCAGCAGCTTAGGATCGAACACTGAAGCTTTCTTT. Its translation: CASSLGSNTEAFF.

J is TRBJ1-1 and V is TRBV18; D remains ambiguous. CDR1 and CDR2 from the germline V gene are KGHSH and LQKENI. Trimming pared 2 bases from V and 3 bases from J, leaving 7 bases between. The CDR3 totals 13 residues. CDR3 protein: CASSPEQYTEAFF. CDR3 DNA sequence: TGTGCCAGCTCACCAGAACAGTACACTGAAGCTTTCTTT.

The chain joins TRBV19 to TRBJ2-1, with TRBD2 matching over 9 bases. The length of the CDR3 is 16 residues. The ends lost 3 bases at V and 8 bases at J; junction bases unmatched: 11. Per the germline V gene, CDR1 is LNHDA and CDR2 is SQIVND (reference sequence). The CDR3 spells CASSIVAGAAGDEQFF. For the CDR3, the DNA is TGTGCCAGTAGTATCGTAGCGGGAGCAGCCGGAGATGAGCAGTTCTTC.

This chain joins TRBV10-2 and TRBJ2-5, with TRBD2 matching 7 bases. This CDR3 has 16 amino acids. Germline V gives CDR1 WSHSY, CDR2 SAAADI. V trimming: 0 bases; J trimming: 5 bases; junction bases outside the gene matches: 9. CDR3 protein: CASSESASGYGETQYF. The CDR3 DNA sequence: TGCGCCAGCAGTGAGTCAGCTAGCGGATACGGGGAGACCCAGTACTTC.

This clone has only a few counts. The chain carries TRBV5-4 and TRBJ1-2; perhaps TRBD1 as D (5 bases). CDR3 length equals 16 residues. Germline lookup yields CDR1 SGHNT and CDR2 YYREEE (reference sequence). Trimming removed 0 bases from V and 5 bases from J, with 17 bases in between. CDR3 residues: CASSLGGSWGLYGYTF. The CDR3, as DNA: TGTGCCAGCAGCTTGGGAGGGTCCTGGGGCCTTTATGGCTACACCTTC.

The J gene is TRBJ2-5, the V gene TRBV2; tentative D call: TRBD1 (6 bases). Germline-derived CDR1 and CDR2 are SNHLY and FYNNEI. The CDR3 consists of 11 residues. The V end lost 7 bases, the J end lost 3 bases, and 6 bases lay between the germline ends. CDR3: CASKGEETQYF. CDR3 nucleotides: TGTGCCAGCAAGGGGGAAGAGACCCAGTACTTC.

The rearrangement uses TRBV18 and TRBJ1-5; D is ambiguous. V lost 6 bases, J lost 5 bases, and 14 bases lay in between. From germline, CDR1 is KGHSH and CDR2 LQKENI. The CDR3 has 14 amino acids. The CDR3 DNA sequence: TGTGCCAGCTCGGGGATTAATCAGGATCAGCCCCAGCATTTT. Residues: CASSGINQDQPQHF. The complete variable domain, with remaining parts taken from reference TRBV18 and TRBJ1-5, reads NAGVMQNPRHLVRRRGQEARLRCSPMKGHSHVYWYRQLPEEGLKFMVYLQKENIIDESGMPKERFSAEFPKEGPSILRIQQVVRGDSAAYFCASSGINQDQPQHFGDGTRLSIL.

This clone was observed a single time. CDR3 in amino acids: CASSATGGKNIQYF. Here the CDR3 DNA reads TGTGCCAGCTCAGCCACAGGGGGAAAAAACATTCAGTACTTC. The chain employs TRBV18 and TRBJ2-4, with 8 bases lining up with TRBD1. The CDR3 is 14 amino acids. CDR1 and CDR2 from the germline V gene are KGHSH and LQKENI. V was pared by 5 bases and J by 4 bases, with 4 bases of the junction left unmatched.

The chain employs TRBV7-2 and TRBJ2-1; D call uncertain. This CDR3 has 14 amino acids. Germline loops: CDR1 SGHTA, CDR2 FQGNSA. Trimming pared 3 bases from V and 8 bases from J, leaving 14 bases between. The CDR3 loop is CASSLRLVGDEQFF. In DNA, the CDR3 is TGTGCCAGCAGCTTGCGGCTAGTTGGCGATGAGCAGTTCTTC. The whole variable domain, remainder taken from reference TRBV7-2 and TRBJ2-1, is GAGVSQSPSNKVTEKGKDVELRCDPISGHTALYWYRQSLGQGLEFLIYFQGNSAPDKSGLPSDRFSAERTGGSVSTLTIQRTQQEDSAVYLCASSLRLVGDEQFFGPGTRLTVL.

The rearrangement links TRBV7-6 to TRBJ2-7; 7 bases match TRBD1. Unmatched junction bases numbered 8, after V lost 2 bases and J lost 4 bases. This CDR3 is 15 amino acids long. The germline gives CDR1 SGHVS, CDR2 FNYEAQ. The CDR3 coding sequence is TGTGCCAGCAGCTTAAATAGAGGGGGCCAGTACGAGCAGTACTTC. Protein product: CASSLNRGGQYEQYF.

V and J are TRBV3-1 (or the pseudogene TRBV3-2) and TRBJ1-2; no clear D. V dropped 1 base and J dropped 6 bases, with 6 bases sitting between them. The CDR3 covers 12 residues. Germline CDR1 and CDR2: LGHDT and YNNKEL (reference sequence). CDR3 sequence reads: CASSQGPHGYTF. For the CDR3, the DNA is TGTGCCAGCAGCCAAGGCCCACATGGCTACACCTTC.

The chain is built from TRBV10-3 and TRBJ2-1; 8 bases fit TRBD2. CDR1 is ENHRY and CDR2 is SYGVKD in the germline V gene. The CDR3 consists of 15 residues. V was clipped by 4 bases and J by 5 bases; unmatched bases: 7. CDR3 loop: CAISGTSRGNNEQFF. The CDR3 DNA is TGTGCCATCAGTGGGACTAGCCGAGGCAACAATGAGCAGTTCTTC.

The chain uses TRBV4-1 and TRBJ2-7, with a weak D call TRBD2 (6 bases). The CDR3 runs to 14 residues. V was shortened by 4 bases and J by 5 bases, with 15 bases between the two germline ends. Per germline, CDR1 MGHRA and CDR2 YSYEKL. The CDR3 DNA follows: TGCGCCAGCAGCCCCGAAGGAGGGTTCAACGAGCAGTACTTC. Its protein is CASSPEGGFNEQYF.